These T cell receptor beta chains were read from a single sample in a study of STAT5B mutations in CD4+ large granular lymphocyte leukemia. The table came from immunoSEQ multiplex PCR; TCRdb's copy has only in-frame clones and leaves some out. The table shows about 30,000 clones, with around 74% occurring only once. The specimen was CD4+ T cells from blood buffy coats. The receptor set was obtained from a human donor in good health. Each CDR3 is given with its conserved first and last residue. The order of the fields is V gene, clone size, J gene, CDR3 length, CDR3 protein. Clone size is not always given. Where it is, it says once, few, many or a class for expanded clones.

v_call: TRBV11-3
clone_size: few
j_call: TRBJ1-1
cdr3_length: 15
cdr3_aa: CASSLVVGGNTEAFF

v_call: TRBV10-3
clone_size: .
j_call: TRBJ1-6
cdr3_length: 17
cdr3_aa: CAISESGVRTGGSPLHF

v_call: TRBV27
clone_size: few
j_call: TRBJ2-2
cdr3_length: 10
cdr3_aa: CASSLEGLFF

v_call: TRBV18
clone_size: .
j_call: TRBJ2-1
cdr3_length: 15
cdr3_aa: CASSPRLADSNEQFF

v_call: TRBV5-1
clone_size: .
j_call: TRBJ2-1
cdr3_length: 16
cdr3_aa: CASSLEPGQGWNEQFF

v_call: TRBV4-1
clone_size: .
j_call: TRBJ1-3
cdr3_length: 16
cdr3_aa: CASSHPGRDRRNTIYF

v_call: TRBV7-2
clone_size: .
j_call: TRBJ2-7
cdr3_length: 15
cdr3_aa: CASSQGPASSYERYF

v_call: TRBV2
clone_size: .
j_call: TRBJ2-3
cdr3_length: 18
cdr3_aa: CASSPPGGGGTSTDTQYF

v_call: TRBV10-3
clone_size: .
j_call: TRBJ1-4
cdr3_length: 13
cdr3_aa: CASGGETGEKLFF

v_call: TRBV5-4
clone_size: .
j_call: TRBJ2-3
cdr3_length: 18
cdr3_aa: CASSLRREVAYGTDTQYF

v_call: TRBV28
clone_size: few
j_call: TRBJ1-2
cdr3_length: 14
cdr3_aa: CASRMPGQFYGYTF

v_call: TRBV6-1
clone_size: .
j_call: TRBJ2-2
cdr3_length: 16
cdr3_aa: CASSEETGSNTGELFF

v_call: TRBV5-4
clone_size: .
j_call: TRBJ2-5
cdr3_length: 14
cdr3_aa: CASSFENRGETQYF

v_call: TRBV28
clone_size: .
j_call: TRBJ2-5
cdr3_length: 15
cdr3_aa: CASSTRKGGQETQYF

v_call: TRBV20-1
clone_size: .
j_call: TRBJ2-5
cdr3_length: 11
cdr3_aa: CSASGQETQYF

v_call: TRBV5-8
clone_size: .
j_call: TRBJ2-7
cdr3_length: 16
cdr3_aa: CASRPLDNDNPYEQYF

v_call: TRBV12-5
clone_size: few
j_call: TRBJ1-2
cdr3_length: 14
cdr3_aa: CASGSGTANYGYTF

v_call: TRBV9
clone_size: .
j_call: TRBJ2-5
cdr3_length: 16
cdr3_aa: CASSVGPMTGEETQYF

v_call: TRBV11-2
clone_size: .
j_call: TRBJ2-5
cdr3_length: 15
cdr3_aa: CASSLWGGGQETQYF

v_call: TRBV21-1
clone_size: .
j_call: TRBJ2-3
cdr3_length: 18
cdr3_aa: CASSTPWALAESTDTQYF

v_call: TRBV19
clone_size: .
j_call: TRBJ1-1
cdr3_length: 15
cdr3_aa: CASSKSGQWNTEAFF